Each of the 25 T cell receptor beta chains below was sequenced from the same sample in a study of identical twins. From the 5' RACE reads, TCRdb called clonotypes with MiXCR, one entry per CDR3 protein. This table has roughly 720,000 distinct CDR3 sequences, roughly 20% appearing once. The sample also formed part of further work on T cells expressing NK-cell markers.

Sequences were obtained from PBMCs. The source is a woman younger than 30 in good health.

A few counts support this clonotype. The V and J genes are TRBV5-5 and TRBJ2-1; D perhaps matches TRBD2 (5 bases). Germline CDR1 SGHKS, CDR2 YYEKEE (reference sequence). Trimming cost V 4 bases and J 7 bases, with 18 bases left between them. The CDR3 totals 15 residues. CDR3 in amino acids: CASSLPPGWENEQFF. The CDR3 DNA sequence: TGTGCCAGCAGCCTACCGCCGGGGTGGGAAAATGAGCAGTTCTTC.

The V call is TRBV9, the J call TRBJ2-1, with 10 bases that match TRBD2. The CDR3 extends over 15 amino acids. The V gene's germline CDR1 is SGDLS and CDR2 YYNGEE. J lost 10 bases, V lost 6 bases, and 13 bases had no gene match. The CDR3 coding sequence is TGTGCCAGCACACGGACTAGCGGAGGTCTTGGGGAGCAGTTCTTC. Translation gives CASTRTSGGLGEQFF.

The rearrangement links TRBV27 to TRBJ2-7; 11 bases line up with TRBD2. Losses at the gene ends were 5 bases for V and 3 bases for J; bases not matched to a gene: 9. This CDR3 region has 16 residues. Looked up from germline, CDR1 is MNHEY and CDR2 is SMNVEV (reference sequence). CDR3 loop: CASSILLAGGLYEQYF. The CDR3 coding sequence is TGTGCCAGCAGTATTCTCCTAGCGGGAGGCCTCTACGAGCAGTACTTC.

This clonotype appeared a few times. The gene calls are TRBV4-2 and TRBJ2-7; TRBD1 agrees at 7 bases. The CDR3 is 16 residues long. The trim removed 0 bases at V and 1 base at J, leaving 6 bases unmatched. Germline-derived CDR1 and CDR2 are LGHNA and YNFKEQ. The CDR3 region has the DNA TGTGCCAGCAGCCAAGATCTGGCAGGGGGTTCCTACGAGCAGTACTTC. Translated, it gives CASSQDLAGGSYEQYF.

The chain links TRBV20-1 to TRBJ1-5, with 8 bases aligning to TRBD1. Trimming at V came to 6 bases and at J to 3 bases, leaving 13 bases not matched to a gene. Germline V gene lookup returns CDR1 DFQATT and CDR2 SNEGSKA (reference sequence). CDR3 size: 16 residues. The CDR3 DNA reads TGCAGTGCAATAGGGCCTCAGGGGGCGGACAATCAGCCCCAGCATTTT. It encodes CSAIGPQGADNQPQHF.

The V gene is TRBV15, the J gene TRBJ2-1; D may match TRBD1 or TRBD2 (5 bases each). The CDR3 is made up of 15 amino acids. The germline V and J ends were trimmed by 3 bases and 5 bases, with 14 bases remaining between them. Germline CDR1 LNHNV, CDR2 YYDKDF (reference sequence). The CDR3 nucleotides read TGTGCCACCAGCAGCAGAGGGGTTCGTAACAATGAGCAGTTCTTC. Protein: CATSSRGVRNNEQFF. Drawing the rest from reference TRBV15 and TRBJ2-1, the complete variable domain is DAMVIQNPRYQVTQFGKPVTLSCSQTLNHNVMYWYQQKSSQAPKLLFHYYDKDFNNEADTPDNFQSRRPNTSFCFLDIRSPGLGDTAMYLCATSSRGVRNNEQFFGPGTRLTVL.

This rearrangement joins TRBV4-3 to TRBJ2-2, with D uncertain. Germline-derived CDR1 and CDR2 are LGHNA and YSLEER. With 5 bases removed from V and 1 base from J, the gap between germline ends came to 8 bases. The CDR3 loop spans 14 amino acids. The CDR3 nucleotides are TGCGCCAGCAGCGAACCGAGGAACACCGGGGAGCTGTTTTTT. Translated, it gives CASSEPRNTGELFF.

This clonotype showed up just a few times. V and J are TRBV5-1 and TRBJ1-2; D is perhaps TRBD1 (6 bases). The CDR3 covers 13 residues. Per germline, CDR1 SGHRS and CDR2 YFSETQ. Trimming stripped 2 bases from V and 6 bases from J, with 11 bases between. In nucleotides, the CDR3 is TGCGCCAGCAGCTTCCTGGCAGGGGATGGCTACACCTTC. Translating it yields CASSFLAGDGYTF. Full variable domain (missing parts from reference TRBV5-1 and TRBJ1-2): KAGVTQTPRYLIKTRGQQVTLSCSPISGHRSVSWYQQTPGQGLQFLFEYFSETQRNKGNFPGRFSGRQFSNSRSEMNVSTLELGDSALYLCASSFLAGDGYTFGSGTRLTVV.

This clonotype appeared a few times. This chain links TRBV7-9 with TRBJ1-2; weak D call: TRBD1 (5 bases). This CDR3 has 15 residues. Trimming shortened V by 4 bases and J by 4 bases, and 16 bases separated the two germline ends. The germline gives CDR1 SEHNR, CDR2 FQNEAQ (reference sequence). In DNA, the CDR3 is TGTGCCAGCAGCTCCCCCGACAGATCCAGCTATGGCTACACCTTC. Translating it yields CASSSPDRSSYGYTF.

This clonotype was seen more than once but under ten times. This rearrangement joins TRBV7-9 to TRBJ2-1; tentative D call: TRBD2 (6 bases). This CDR3 is 15 amino acids long. Germline V gene sequence: CDR1 SEHNR, CDR2 FQNEAQ (reference sequence). V shed 4 bases and J shed 7 bases, with 17 bases lying between them. The CDR3 is CASSSERIAANEQFF. CDR3 DNA: TGTGCCAGCAGCTCCGAGAGGATAGCGGCGAATGAGCAGTTCTTC.

This clonotype was recorded a few times. The rearrangement joins TRBV12-3 or TRBV12-4 to TRBJ2-3; TRBD2 matches at 7 bases. The trim removed 5 bases at V and 3 bases at J, leaving 8 bases unmatched. This CDR3 spans 15 amino acids. DNA of the CDR3: TGTGCCAGCAGTCCACAAGCGGGGATAACAGATACGCAGTATTTT. Encoded protein: CASSPQAGITDTQYF.

This clonotype was seen more than once but under ten times. V gene TRBV13 combines with J gene TRBJ2-1; 7 nucleotides align to TRBD2. CDR1 and CDR2 (germline): PRHDT, FYEKMQ (reference sequence). The length of the CDR3 is 17 residues. V shed 0 bases and J 5 bases; nucleotides not matched to a gene: 10. This CDR3 reads CASSLGSSAGPHNEQFF. DNA for the CDR3: TGTGCCAGCAGCTTAGGGTCTTCAGCGGGACCCCACAATGAGCAGTTCTTC. Variable domain in full (rest from reference TRBV13 and TRBJ2-1): AAGVIQSPRHLIKEKRETATLKCYPIPRHDTVYWYQQGPGQDPQFLISFYEKMQSDKGSIPDRFSAQQFSDYHSELNMSSLELGDSALYFCASSLGSSAGPHNEQFFGPGTRLTVL.

This clonotype turned up a few times. V and J are TRBV6-2 or TRBV6-3 and TRBJ2-1, with 14 bases that match TRBD2. This CDR3 has 16 residues. V lost 6 bases, J lost 7 bases, and 8 bases stayed unmatched. Germline assignment: CDR1 MNHEY and CDR2 SVGEGT. CDR3 nucleotide sequence: TGTGCCAGCAGCCCACAGCGGACTAGCGGGAGGAATGAGCAGTTCTTC. Protein product: CASSPQRTSGRNEQFF.

This clonotype was counted between two and nine times. The chain has TRBV20-1 and TRBJ2-5; D unresolved. Germline V gives CDR1 DFQATT, CDR2 SNEGSKA (reference sequence). The CDR3 extends over 13 amino acids. Trimming took 4 bases from V and 2 from J, leaving 11 bases between them. As DNA, the CDR3 is TGCAGTGCTAACCAAGGGTATCAAGAGACCCAGTACTTC. It is translated as CSANQGYQETQYF.

This chain joins TRBV29-1 and TRBJ2-7; perhaps TRBD2 as D (6 bases). Germline loops: CDR1 SQVTM, CDR2 ANQGSEA. CDR3 size: 11 residues. Trimming took off 1 base at V and 5 bases at J, with 6 bases between the two ends. CDR3 amino acids: CSVEGRDEQYF. The CDR3 nucleotides are TGCAGCGTTGAAGGGAGGGACGAGCAGTACTTC.

The J gene is TRBJ2-5, the V gene TRBV5-1; D remains unclear. The CDR3 has 14 residues. Trimming cost V 5 bases and J 1 base, with 12 bases left between them. CDR1 and CDR2 from the germline V gene are SGHRS and YFSETQ. The CDR3 loop is CASSPGSTQETQYF. CDR3 nucleotides: TGCGCCAGCAGTCCCGGGTCCACCCAAGAGACCCAGTACTTC.

In DNA form, the CDR3 reads TGCAGTGCTATTCCCCTAGCGGGGGTCTACGAGCAGTACTTC. Translated: CSAIPLAGVYEQYF. This chain links TRBV20-1 with TRBJ2-7, with 10 bases aligning to TRBD2. The CDR3 extends over 14 amino acids. Per germline, CDR1 DFQATT and CDR2 SNEGSKA (reference sequence). V lost 4 bases to trimming and J lost 3 bases; unmatched junction nucleotides: 6.

This clonotype was counted only a few times. This rearrangement joins TRBV12-3 or TRBV12-4 to TRBJ2-1; TRBD2 aligns across 13 bases. Trimming removed 3 bases from V and 9 bases from J; junction bases left unmatched: 8. The CDR3 has 16 residues. CDR3 DNA sequence: TGTGCCAGCAGTTTCATGGGACTAGCGGGATCGGGTGAGCAGTTCTTC. Translation: CASSFMGLAGSGEQFF.

V and J are TRBV4-1 and TRBJ2-1; D is unresolved. CDR1 and CDR2 (germline): MGHRA, YSYEKL. V dropped 0 bases and J dropped 6 bases, with 18 bases sitting between them. The CDR3 spans 17 residues. This CDR3 is CASSQDPVGSQFNEQFF. Written as DNA, the CDR3 is TGCGCCAGCAGCCAAGATCCAGTAGGGTCCCAGTTCAATGAGCAGTTCTTC.

This clonotype has a handful of counts. The chain joins TRBV12-3 or TRBV12-4 to TRBJ2-7; D gene unclear. Trimming pared 6 bases from V and 0 bases from J, leaving 12 bases between. The CDR3 loop spans 14 amino acids. The DNA of the CDR3 is TGTGCCAGCAGCCCGCAGTTAAACTCCTACGAGCAGTACTTC. It translates to CASSPQLNSYEQYF.

This clonotype appeared a few times. The V call is TRBV15, the J call TRBJ1-1, with a possible D match to TRBD1 (5 bases). Looked up from germline, CDR1 is LNHNV and CDR2 is YYDKDF (reference sequence). V lost 5 bases, J lost 1 base, and 8 bases lay in between. The CDR3 totals 13 residues. The CDR3 nucleotides are TGTGCCACCAGCGCACAGGAGAACACTGAAGCTTTCTTT. It specifies CATSAQENTEAFF.

The CDR3 loop reads CASRDLRGRGTEAFF. As DNA, the CDR3 is TGTGCCAGCAGAGATCTCAGGGGGCGAGGGACTGAAGCTTTCTTT. The rearrangement joins TRBV12-3 or TRBV12-4 to TRBJ1-1, with 8 positions matching TRBD1. The CDR3 length is 15 residues. V gave up 6 bases and J gave up 5 bases; unmatched junction bases: 11.

V and J are TRBV12-3 or TRBV12-4 and TRBJ2-7; 11 nucleotides agree with TRBD1. Trimming at V came to 5 bases and at J to 7 bases, leaving 7 bases not matched to a gene. The CDR3 sequence is 14 residues long. The CDR3 nucleotides read TGTGCCAGCAGTAGGACAGGGGGCCCTTTAGAGCAGTACTTC. Its protein is CASSRTGGPLEQYF.

The chain uses TRBV11-2 and TRBJ2-4; D is uncertain. This CDR3 is built from 17 residues. The germline V and J ends were trimmed by 0 bases and 0 bases, with 12 bases remaining between them. Germline V CDR1 and CDR2: SGHAT, FQNNGV. This chain's CDR3 is CASSLESTRLAKNIQYF. CDR3 DNA sequence: TGTGCCAGCAGCTTAGAATCGACGAGACTAGCCAAAAACATTCAGTACTTC. The entire variable domain, with the rest obtained from reference TRBV11-2 and TRBJ2-4, is as follows: EAGVAQSPRYKIIEKRQSVAFWCNPISGHATLYWYQQILGQGPKLLIQFQNNGVVDDSQLPKDRFSAERLKGVDSTLKIQPAKLEDSAVYLCASSLESTRLAKNIQYFGAGTRLSVL.

The rearrangement uses TRBV18 and TRBJ2-1; TRBD1 matches at 8 bases. The V segment lost 3 bases and the J segment 9 bases; nucleotides outside the gene matches: 7. In germline, CDR1 is KGHSH, CDR2 LQKENI. This CDR3 contains 14 residues. The CDR3 nucleotides are TGTGCCAGCTCACCGAACAGGGGGTCAGGTGAGCAGTTCTTC. Translating it yields CASSPNRGSGEQFF.